This T cell receptor beta chain appears in the sequencing data of a study of T cells in Graves' hyperthyroidism and ophthalmopathy. Whole-study findings and limits: By a 13 V-J model, ophthalmopathy was set apart from stable hyperthyroidism.

This clonotype appeared many times. Its antigen is currently unknown. RNA transcripts were the template for amplifying TCR beta CDR3 regions. The HTBI primer set was used in a first-round RT-PCR of the TCR CDR3. Using its own MiXCR run on the multiplex PCR reads, TCRdb lists one record per CDR3 protein. The table records over 150,000 distinct CDR3 sequences, 17% of them present only once. Sequenced input: blood. The sequence was collected from a woman between 45 and 65 years old with Graves' hyperthyroidism.

For the CDR3, the DNA is TGTGCCAGCAAAATGCGGGGAGGAAGGGAGACCCAGTACTTC. It translates to CASKMRGGRETQYF. The rearrangement uses TRBV27 and TRBJ2-5, with D possibly TRBD2 on 6 matching bases. Trimming cost V 7 bases and J 5 bases, with 17 bases left between them. The CDR3 loop spans 14 amino acids. The germline gives CDR1 MNHEY, CDR2 SMNVEV (reference sequence).